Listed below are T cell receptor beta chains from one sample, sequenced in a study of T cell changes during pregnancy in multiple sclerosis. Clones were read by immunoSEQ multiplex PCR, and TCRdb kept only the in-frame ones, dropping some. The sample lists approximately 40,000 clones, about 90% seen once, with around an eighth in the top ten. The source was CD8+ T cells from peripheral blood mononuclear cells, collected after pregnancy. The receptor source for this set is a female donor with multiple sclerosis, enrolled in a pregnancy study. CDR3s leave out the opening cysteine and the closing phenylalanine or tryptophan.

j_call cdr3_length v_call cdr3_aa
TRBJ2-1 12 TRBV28 ASSPGLGYNEQF
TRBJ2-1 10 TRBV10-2 ASSEGNNEQF
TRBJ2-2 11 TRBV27 ASKEATTGELF
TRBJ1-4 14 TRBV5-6 ASSLTLQGGGEKLF
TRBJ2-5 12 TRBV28 ASSFTGGGETQY
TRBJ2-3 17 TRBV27 ASSLDRTSGSRGTDTQY
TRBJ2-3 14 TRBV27 ASSFSSGGRADTQY
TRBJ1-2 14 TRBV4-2 ASSQDEAGGVYGYT
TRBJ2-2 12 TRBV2 ATRTGASTGELF
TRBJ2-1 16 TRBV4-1 ASSQRGTSGDRTNEQF
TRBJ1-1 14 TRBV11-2 ASSLMLYGDGTEAF
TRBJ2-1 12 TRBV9 ASSVTRAANEQF
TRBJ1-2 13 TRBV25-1 ASSNYRGANYGYT
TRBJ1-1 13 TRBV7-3 ASSLGQGAGTEAF
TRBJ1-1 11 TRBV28 ASSWGQNTEAF
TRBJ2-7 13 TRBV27 ASSSRTGGGYEQY
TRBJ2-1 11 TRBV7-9 ASSLPQADEQF
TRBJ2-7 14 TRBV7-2 ASSLDTRYLSYEQY
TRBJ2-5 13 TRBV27 ASSLLGGPQETQY
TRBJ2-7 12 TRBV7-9 ASSLTGQLYEQY
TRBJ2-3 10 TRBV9 ASSVSEDTQY
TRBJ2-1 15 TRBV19 ASSIIAATGVTNEQF
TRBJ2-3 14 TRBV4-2 ASSPRTSGGADTQY
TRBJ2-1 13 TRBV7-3 ASSLGGGLGNEQF
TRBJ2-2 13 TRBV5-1 ASSLELGGTGELF
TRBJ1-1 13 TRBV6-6 ASSYWDREGTEAF
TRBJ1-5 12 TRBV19 ASSIDQINQPQH
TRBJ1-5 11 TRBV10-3 AIMAGKDQPQH
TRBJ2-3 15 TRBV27 ASSLSLGDIPTDTQY
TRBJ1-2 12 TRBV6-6 ASSTRGQVYGYT
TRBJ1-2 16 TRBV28 ASSSGFLRQGEDYGYT
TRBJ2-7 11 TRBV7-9 ASSLVGGHEQY
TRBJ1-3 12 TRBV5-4 ASSRDTSGNTIY
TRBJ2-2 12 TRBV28 AILGQGATGELF
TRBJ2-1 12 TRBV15 ATSRDWEFHEQF
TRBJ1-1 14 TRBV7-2 ASSSDSQIMNTEAF
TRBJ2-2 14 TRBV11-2 ASSLGWRGSTGELF
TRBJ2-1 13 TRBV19 ASSIGASSYNEQF
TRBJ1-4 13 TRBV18 ASSPRGNPGEKLF
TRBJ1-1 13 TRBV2 ASFRTGGLNTEAF
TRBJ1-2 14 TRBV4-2 ASSQERAGGGYGYT
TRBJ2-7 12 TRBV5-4 ASSWGTGTYEQY
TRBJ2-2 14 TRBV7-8 ASSFPRQTNTGELF
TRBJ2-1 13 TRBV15 ATRALGLAENEQF
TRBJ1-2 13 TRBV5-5 ASNFRSGVVYGYT
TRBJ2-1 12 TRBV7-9 ASSSPDSYNEQF
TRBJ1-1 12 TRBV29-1 SVVAGSLPGGAF